These 13 T cell receptor beta chains were sequenced from one sample in a study of neoadjuvant nivolumab and ipilimumab in lung cancer (dated by TCRdb to 2018 to 2020). Receptor amplification or capture employed the immunoSEQ multiplex PCR assay. Imported from immuneACCESS, the table was reduced by TCRdb to in-frame sequences with V and J called. These copies leave out some clones; in studies compared against another copy, an unresolved V gene accounts for under half, and the cause of the remainder is not known. Counted in this sample were about 26,000 clones; around 80% of them appeared once. The top ten clonotypes cover roughly 6.1% of the sample. Read against the paper, the sample's time point label means: pretherapy, before neoadjuvant immune checkpoint inhibitors. The sample in question was peripheral blood, obtained before neoadjuvant nivolumab, alone or with ipilimumab. These receptors all stem from an adult with non-small cell lung cancer.

This clone was detected only a few times. The J gene is TRBJ1-2, the V gene TRBV19; no definite D call. Germline loops: CDR1 LNHDA, CDR2 SQIVND (reference sequence). The CDR3 has 15 amino acids. V shed 5 bases and J shed 3 bases, with 16 bases lying between them. The CDR3 is CASSASRTPYYGYTF. CDR3 bases: TGTGCCAGTAGTGCGTCCAGAACTCCCTACTATGGCTACACCTTC.

J is TRBJ1-5 and V is TRBV2; D perhaps matches TRBD1 (5 bases). Germline assignment: CDR1 SNHLY and CDR2 FYNNEI. The V end was cut by 6 bases, the J end by 3 bases, with 9 bases between. The CDR3 is 13 amino acids. CDR3 residues: CASSGTHNQPQHF. CDR3 in DNA: TGTGCCAGCAGCGGGACGCACAATCAGCCCCAGCATTTT.

The rearrangement joins TRBV5-1 to TRBJ2-3, with TRBD1 matching over 8 bases. This CDR3 region has 18 residues. Germline trimming cut 0 bases from V and 3 bases from J; bases unmatched to any gene: 12. CDR1 and CDR2 (germline): SGHRS, YFSETQ. The CDR3 DNA reads as TGCGCCAGCAGCTTGGGGATAGCCTCAGGGGGCGGAACAGATACGCAGTATTTT. It yields the protein CASSLGIASGGGTDTQYF.

The chain is built from TRBV9 and TRBJ1-6, with D tentatively TRBD1 (5 bases). The CDR3 sequence is 16 residues long. Trimming shortened V by 4 bases and J by 6 bases, and 17 bases separated the two germline ends. In germline, CDR1 is SGDLS, CDR2 YYNGEE. CDR3 in DNA: TGTGCCAGCAGCCGTTCATCGGGACGGATTAATTCACCCCTCCACTTT. Protein sequence: CASSRSSGRINSPLHF.

The sample holds one count of this clone. V and J are TRBV5-1 and TRBJ2-2; a weak D match, TRBD1 (5 bases). Trimming shortened V by 4 bases and J by 5 bases, and 9 bases separated the two germline ends. CDR3 length equals 13 residues. CDR1 and CDR2 (germline): SGHRS, YFSETQ. CDR3 in amino acids: CASSRTGTGELFF. As DNA, the CDR3 is TGCGCCAGCAGCAGAACAGGAACCGGGGAGCTGTTTTTT.

The rearrangement joins TRBV7-8 to TRBJ1-2; 9 bases line up with TRBD1. V dropped 5 bases and J dropped 8; count of bases not matched to a gene: 6. The germline CDR1 and CDR2 sequences are SGHVS and FQNEAQ. The length of the CDR3 is 13 residues. Written as DNA, the CDR3 is TGTGCCAGCAGCCCTAGGACAGGGGAAGGCTACACCTTC. It translates to CASSPRTGEGYTF.

The J gene is TRBJ2-3, the V gene TRBV7-2, with 8 nucleotides matching TRBD1. The V segment lost 0 bases and the J segment 6 bases; nucleotides outside the gene matches: 5. The CDR3 consists of 15 residues. Germline loops: CDR1 SGHTA, CDR2 FQGNSA. The CDR3 sequence: CASSLATGVGDTQYF. CDR3 nucleotide sequence: TGTGCCAGCAGCTTAGCGACAGGGGTTGGGGATACGCAGTATTTT.

The chain combines TRBV18 with TRBJ1-1; weak D call: TRBD1 (5 bases). The V and J ends lost 3 bases and 6 bases respectively, with 17 bases between them. Germline-derived CDR1 and CDR2 are KGHSH and LQKENI. This CDR3 region has 15 residues. In DNA form, the CDR3 reads TGTGCCAGCTCACCCCTGACAGAAGGGGCCTCTGAAGCTTTCTTT. Protein: CASSPLTEGASEAFF.

The chain carries TRBV28 and TRBJ1-5, with D tentatively TRBD1 (5 bases). The CDR3 loop spans 14 amino acids. CDR1 is MDHEN and CDR2 is SYDVKM in the germline V gene. Trimming removed 5 bases from V and 5 bases from J, with 13 bases in between. This chain's CDR3 is CASSPGTDYQPQHF. CDR3 DNA sequence: TGTGCCAGCAGTCCCGGGACCGATTATCAGCCCCAGCATTTT.

The chain couples TRBV2 to TRBJ1-1; the D gene is possibly TRBD1 (5 bases). V was clipped by 3 bases and J by 7 bases, with 6 bases between them. The germline V gene has CDR1 SNHLY and CDR2 FYNNEI. The CDR3 loop spans 11 amino acids. The CDR3 DNA reads TGTGCCAGCAGTGAGGGGCTTGAAGCTTTCTTT. Its translation is CASSEGLEAFF.

The J gene is TRBJ1-4, the V gene TRBV6-5; D possibly corresponds to TRBD1 (5 bases). Germline V CDR1 and CDR2: MNHEY, SVGAGI. Trimming pared 6 bases from V and 3 bases from J, leaving 11 bases between. The CDR3 extends over 14 amino acids. The CDR3 sequence is CASRPGFANEKLFF. Here the CDR3 DNA reads TGTGCCAGCAGGCCAGGGTTTGCTAATGAAAAACTGTTTTTT.

The CDR3 loop reads CASSLGGDQETQYF. The CDR3 region has the DNA TGTGCCAGCAGCCTAGGGGGGGACCAAGAGACCCAGTACTTC. The chain combines TRBV11-1 with TRBJ2-5, with D possibly being TRBD2 (7 bases). The CDR3 contains 14 residues. Germline V gene data show CDR1 as SGHAT and CDR2 as FQDESV (reference sequence). Trimming cost V 5 bases and J 0 bases, with 10 bases left between them.

This rearrangement joins TRBV19 to TRBJ2-3; tentatively, D is TRBD1 or TRBD2 (5 bases each). V lost 7 bases to trimming and J lost 3 bases, with 17 bases between them. Germline CDR1 LNHDA, CDR2 SQIVND (reference sequence). CDR3 size: 15 residues. The CDR3 region is CASTSPGRGTDTQYF. The DNA of the CDR3 is TGTGCCAGTACCTCCCCGGGGCGTGGTACAGATACGCAGTATTTT.